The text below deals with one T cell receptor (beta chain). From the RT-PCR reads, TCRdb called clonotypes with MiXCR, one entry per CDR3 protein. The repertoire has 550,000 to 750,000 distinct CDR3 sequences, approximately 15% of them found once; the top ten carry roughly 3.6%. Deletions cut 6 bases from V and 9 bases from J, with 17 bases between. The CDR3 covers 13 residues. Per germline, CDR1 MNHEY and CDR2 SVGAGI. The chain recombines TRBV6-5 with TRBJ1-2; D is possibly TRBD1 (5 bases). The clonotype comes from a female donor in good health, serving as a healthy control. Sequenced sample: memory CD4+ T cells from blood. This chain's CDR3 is CASSTATGGSYTF. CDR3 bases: TGTGCCAGCAGCACTGCAACTGGGGGGAGCTACACCTTC.